The source of this T cell receptor beta chain is a study of blood T cell repertoires in COVID-19 (dated by TCRdb to the early 2020s). Background for the entire study: The collaborator samples originated in the United States, Italy and Spain and spanned the acute and convalescent phases of COVID-19. The prospective study material was composed of cDNA or gDNA derived from T cells, B-cell-depleted T cells, or PBMCs. The dataset comprised deeply sampled blood TCRbeta repertoires from subjects exposed to, actively infected with, or recovered from COVID-19. The repertoires were released in a freely available public database meant as a resource for research on the immune response to SARS-CoV-2. Samples came from the ongoing ImmuneRACE study (first 160 participants) plus 1,254 subjects from 6 global collaborators. The sample metadata nearly always contained a de-identified subject ID, COVID-19 status, age in years and sex. HLA class I and class II types, where available, came from metadata supplied by the sample provider rather than from assay-based typing.

Study-wide conclusions, independent of this receptor: The quantity of clinical and demographic metadata differed by source and by participant and was supplied without curation.

Whole blood was collected in K2EDTA tubes by collaborating institutions according to the institutions' own protocols. For TCRbeta analysis, collaborator samples were shipped as frozen whole blood, as isolated PBMCs, or as DNA extracted from either sample type. V is cut back by 8 bases and J by 1 base, with 5 bases in the junction unmatched. The CDR3 starts with the cysteine, ends with the phenylalanine, and has 15 residues. CDR3 DNA only is kept here, 45 bases in frame from base 1. In the germline V gene, CDR1 corresponds to MNHEY and CDR2 to SVGAGI. TCRbeta CDR3 regions were amplified from genomic DNA by means of the immunoSEQ Assay, a bias-controlled multiplex PCR. The authors processed their data as follows. Within the assay, amplification of reference gene primers was used to estimate how many nucleated cells each sample contained. Sequence reads were collapsed and filtered to measure the absolute abundance of every unique TCRbeta CDR3 rearrangement. For each sample, productive Simpson clonality was calculated as the square root of Simpson's diversity index over productive rearrangements. Drawn from immuneACCESS, this table holds only the in-frame rearrangements with V and J called that TCRdb kept. Clones are partly lost; checked studies trace under half to an unresolved V gene and leave the rest unexplained. The V and J calls and clone size come from that table; D and trimming were worked out from the DNA. Within this sample are approximately 76,000 clones, with roughly 90% of them counted one time only. The ten biggest clones cover approximately 17% of the sample.

With regard to this clone: Its specific antigen is unknown. No base quality information exists; no much larger clone differs at one position.

The sequence came from a man older than 75 in a cohort sampled during active COVID-19. The sequencing input was peripheral blood. The receptor chain draws on TRBV6-5 and TRBJ2-2, with 9 bases in between that match TRBD1. The CDR3 reads CASQGQGMNTGELFF. The bases read TGTGCCAGCCAAGGACAGGGGATGAACACCGGGGAGCTGTTTTTT.